A single TCR beta chain is shown here with its context. The data derive from a study of shared clonotypes between healthy human individuals. This CDR3 region has 10 residues. Trimming shortened V by 4 bases and J by 13 bases, and 8 bases separated the two germline ends. Germline CDR1 MNHEY, CDR2 SMNVEV (reference sequence). TCRdb keeps only in-frame clones here, not all; method: immunoSEQ multiplex PCR. This sample has hundreds of thousands of clones; 95% to 98% occur once, and the top ten carry more than 0.3%. Naive-designated CD8 cells lacked CD45RO, were positively enriched for CCR7, and omitted terminally differentiated effector memory CD45RA+ cells. Healthy and HIV-negative, the adult donors had no recent acute infections or vaccinations.

J is TRBJ2-1 and V is TRBV27; D remains unclear. The sample taken for sequencing was naive CD8+ T cells sorted from blood. This TCR derives from a man aged 30-40 years in good health. The CDR3 spells CASSYHPQFF. CDR3 nucleotide sequence: TGTGCCAGCAGTTATCACCCACAGTTCTTC.